This is a list of T cell receptor beta chains from one sample in a study of blood T cell repertoires in COVID-19. Assay: immunoSEQ multiplex PCR; the TCRdb copy retains only in-frame clones and omits some. The sample has 81,000 or so clones, approximately 78% seen once; the top ten hold 13%. Input material: peripheral blood. The receptors stem from a human donor in a cohort sampled during active COVID-19. Both conserved end residues are trimmed from each CDR3. The order of the fields is D gene, CDR3 length, J gene, V gene, CDR3 protein. The D gene is left open where the match is weak.

D gene: NA; CDR3 length: 11; J gene: TRBJ1-2; V gene: TRBV7-8; CDR3 protein: ASSPNRAAGYT
D gene: NA; CDR3 length: 13; J gene: TRBJ1-4; V gene: TRBV5-6; CDR3 protein: ASKRERLTNEKLF
D gene: NA; CDR3 length: 11; J gene: TRBJ1-1; V gene: TRBV12-3/TRBV12-4; CDR3 protein: ASSFNRNTEAF
D gene: NA; CDR3 length: 9; J gene: TRBJ2-5; V gene: TRBV12-3/TRBV12-4; CDR3 protein: ASSPGETQY
D gene: TRBD2; CDR3 length: 16; J gene: TRBJ2-3; V gene: TRBV7-8; CDR3 protein: ASSRAWTSATSTDTQY
D gene: TRBD1; CDR3 length: 12; J gene: TRBJ1-6; V gene: TRBV28; CDR3 protein: ASRLQGAESPLH
D gene: TRBD1; CDR3 length: 12; J gene: TRBJ1-1; V gene: TRBV29-1; CDR3 protein: SVALGQGETEAF
D gene: NA; CDR3 length: 11; J gene: TRBJ1-1; V gene: TRBV6-6; CDR3 protein: ASSYSGVTEAF
D gene: TRBD2; CDR3 length: 14; J gene: TRBJ2-1; V gene: TRBV18; CDR3 protein: ASSPIGGAAYNEQF
D gene: NA; CDR3 length: 15; J gene: TRBJ1-4; V gene: TRBV6-4; CDR3 protein: ASSDWKDRTHNEKLF
D gene: TRBD1; CDR3 length: 13; J gene: TRBJ1-2; V gene: TRBV27; CDR3 protein: ASSQTGTGVGGYT
D gene: NA; CDR3 length: 13; J gene: TRBJ1-1; V gene: TRBV12-5; CDR3 protein: ASGLSGAAASEAF
D gene: TRBD1; CDR3 length: 15; J gene: TRBJ1-3; V gene: TRBV7-9; CDR3 protein: ASSSMHRDRAGNTIY
D gene: TRBD1; CDR3 length: 15; J gene: TRBJ2-1; V gene: TRBV15; CDR3 protein: ATSVYRGQSSYNEQF
D gene: TRBD1; CDR3 length: 13; J gene: TRBJ1-2; V gene: TRBV4-3; CDR3 protein: ASSQEMTGGYGYT
D gene: TRBD1; CDR3 length: 12; J gene: TRBJ1-1; V gene: TRBV6-5; CDR3 protein: ASSYSGQHTEAF
D gene: TRBD2; CDR3 length: 16; J gene: TRBJ2-3; V gene: TRBV27; CDR3 protein: ASSLSTWGGGGTDTQY
D gene: NA; CDR3 length: 13; J gene: TRBJ1-3; V gene: TRBV18; CDR3 protein: ASSESGYSGNTIY